A selection of T cell receptor beta chains follows, all from one sample in a study of T cell responses to AZD1222 COVID-19 vaccine. The method was immunoSEQ multiplex PCR; TCRdb's version includes in-frame clones alone and lacks a portion of them. This repertoire shows some 97,000 clones, more than 75% found once; its top ten account for more than 15%. This specimen consisted of peripheral blood, obtained on day 0 of AZD1222 vaccination. Receptors were obtained from an adult in good health. Each CDR3 is given without its conserved first and last residue.

v_call: TRBV21-1; j_call: TRBJ1-3; cdr3_aa: ASSIIRNTIY
v_call: TRBV19; j_call: TRBJ2-7; cdr3_aa: ASSIASQVYEQY
v_call: TRBV4-2; j_call: TRBJ2-7; cdr3_aa: ASSRQEYSYEQY
v_call: TRBV6-5; j_call: TRBJ1-1; cdr3_aa: ASKGGQILNTEAF
v_call: TRBV6-2/TRBV6-3; j_call: TRBJ2-7; cdr3_aa: ASSYTVAGNPKNKNYEQY
v_call: TRBV30; j_call: TRBJ1-2; cdr3_aa: AWSVQGVEGYT
v_call: TRBV4-3; j_call: TRBJ1-3; cdr3_aa: ASSQRAGGRAGNTIY
v_call: TRBV11-2; j_call: TRBJ2-7; cdr3_aa: ASSLNAGIGYEQY
v_call: TRBV9; j_call: TRBJ2-7; cdr3_aa: ASSVGAGTSVYEQY
v_call: TRBV10-3; j_call: TRBJ1-6; cdr3_aa: AISEPNSQGSHSPLH
v_call: TRBV9; j_call: TRBJ2-7; cdr3_aa: ASSVAGGFAEQY
v_call: TRBV6-1; j_call: TRBJ2-4; cdr3_aa: ASSEAHLALTKNIQY
v_call: TRBV3-1/TRBV3-2; j_call: TRBJ2-1; cdr3_aa: ASSQPDFNNEQF
v_call: TRBV4-3; j_call: TRBJ1-1; cdr3_aa: ASSHGRRGTEAF
v_call: TRBV2; j_call: TRBJ1-1; cdr3_aa: ASIGRANTEAF
v_call: TRBV11-2; j_call: TRBJ2-7; cdr3_aa: ASSLETGGRYEQY
v_call: TRBV13; j_call: TRBJ2-1; cdr3_aa: ASSLLSDLGQGWGEQF
v_call: TRBV6-5; j_call: TRBJ1-1; cdr3_aa: ASSSIGQGATEAF
v_call: TRBV10-3; j_call: TRBJ2-2; cdr3_aa: AISESGGNTGELF
v_call: TRBV9; j_call: TRBJ2-5; cdr3_aa: ASSVLGLGGRETQY
v_call: TRBV5-1; j_call: TRBJ2-2; cdr3_aa: ASSSPTGYITGELF
v_call: TRBV19; j_call: TRBJ1-5; cdr3_aa: ASSMARQENSNQPQH
v_call: TRBV3-1/TRBV3-2; j_call: TRBJ2-6; cdr3_aa: ASSPFEQAGANVLT
v_call: TRBV10-1; j_call: TRBJ2-1; cdr3_aa: ASGAGGLYNEQF
v_call: TRBV6-5; j_call: TRBJ2-1; cdr3_aa: ASSYRLNNEQF
v_call: TRBV7-9; j_call: TRBJ1-2; cdr3_aa: ASSHENGMYGYT
v_call: TRBV30; j_call: TRBJ1-1; cdr3_aa: ACQTGSNTEAF
v_call: TRBV10-3; j_call: TRBJ1-2; cdr3_aa: AISDSRGDYGYT
v_call: TRBV19; j_call: TRBJ2-7; cdr3_aa: ASSRGQSGYEQY
v_call: TRBV19; j_call: TRBJ2-3; cdr3_aa: ASSLSQVDTQY